This TCR beta chain was retrieved from a study of control samples from healthy donors and cancer patients. V shed 2 bases and J shed 0 bases, with 8 bases lying between them. CDR1 MNHEY and CDR2 SVGEGT come from the germline V gene. CDR3 length equals 15 residues. The assay was immunoSEQ multiplex PCR, and TCRdb's table has in-frame clones only and misses some. The profile shows about 160,000 clones, roughly 95% of them singletons. The sequence was collected from a woman aged 25 to 39 in good health. The material sequenced was blood. The J gene is TRBJ1-3, the V gene TRBV6-2 or TRBV6-3; D is perhaps TRBD1 (5 bases). CDR3 amino acids: CASSYTGTSGNTIYF. For the CDR3, the DNA is TGTGCCAGCAGTTACACGGGGACCTCTGGAAACACCATATATTTT.